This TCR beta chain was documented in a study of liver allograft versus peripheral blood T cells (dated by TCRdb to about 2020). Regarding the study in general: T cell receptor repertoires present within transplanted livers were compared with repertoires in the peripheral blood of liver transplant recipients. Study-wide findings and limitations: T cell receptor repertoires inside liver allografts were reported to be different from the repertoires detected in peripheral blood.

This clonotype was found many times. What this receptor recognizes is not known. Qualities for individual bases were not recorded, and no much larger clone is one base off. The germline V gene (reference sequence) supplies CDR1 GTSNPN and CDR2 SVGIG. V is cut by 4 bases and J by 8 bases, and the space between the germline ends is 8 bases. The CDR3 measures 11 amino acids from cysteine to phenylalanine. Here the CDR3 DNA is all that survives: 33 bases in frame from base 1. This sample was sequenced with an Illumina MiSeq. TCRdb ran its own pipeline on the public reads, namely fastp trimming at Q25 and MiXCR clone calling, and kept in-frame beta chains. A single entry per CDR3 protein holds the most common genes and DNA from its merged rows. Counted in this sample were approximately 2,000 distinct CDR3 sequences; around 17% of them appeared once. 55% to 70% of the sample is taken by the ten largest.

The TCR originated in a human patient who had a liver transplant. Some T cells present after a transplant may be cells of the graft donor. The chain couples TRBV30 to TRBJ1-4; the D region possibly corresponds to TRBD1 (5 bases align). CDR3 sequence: CAWNRGEKLFF. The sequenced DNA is TGTGCCTGGAACCGGGGGGAAAAACTGTTTTTT. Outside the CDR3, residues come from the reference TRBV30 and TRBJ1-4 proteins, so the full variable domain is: SQTIHQWPATLVQPVGSPLSLECTVEGTSNPNLYWYRQAAGRGLQLLFYSVGIGQISSEVPQNLSASRPQDRQFILSSKKLLLSDSGFYLCAWNRGEKLFFGSGTQLSVL.